The 16 T cell receptor beta chains reported below all come from one sample, sequenced in a study of cytomegalovirus exposure and HLA in healthy donors. In the PCR, 60 Vbeta and 13 Jbeta primers were used. The repertoire was sequenced with immunoSEQ multiplex PCR; TCRdb's copy has only in-frame clones and lacks some. The sample gives 100,000 to 150,000 clones, about 80% of which show up once; approximately 3.6% is in the top ten. Sequenced input: PBMCs. These receptors were taken from a woman between 40 and 50 years old in good health and CMV-seropositive.

The chain uses TRBV10-3 and TRBJ2-3; TRBD1 agrees at 11 bases. Germline V gene lookup returns CDR1 ENHRY and CDR2 SYGVKD. Losses at the gene ends were 1 base for V and 6 bases for J; bases not matched to a gene: 12. The CDR3 length is 18 residues. The CDR3 here is CAISEYPLDRGLDDTQYF. The CDR3 coding sequence is TGTGCCATCAGTGAGTACCCGCTGGACAGGGGGCTTGATGATACGCAGTATTTT.

With regard to this clone: This CDR3 is also generated by other DNA sequences in the sample. J is TRBJ2-7 and V is TRBV19, with D possibly TRBD2 on 5 matching bases. This CDR3 has 13 amino acids. Germline CDR1 LNHDA, CDR2 SQIVND (reference sequence). V lost 6 bases and J lost 2, with 11 bases in between. The CDR3 reads CASSPGLPYEQYF. The CDR3 DNA reads as TGTGCCAGTAGCCCAGGACTCCCCTACGAGCAGTACTTC.

The genes are TRBV23-1 and TRBJ2-5, with D maybe TRBD2 (6 bases). TRBV23-1 is recorded as an ORF, its role being uncertain. Trimming shortened V by 1 base and J by 3 bases, and 12 bases separated the two germline ends. The CDR3 has 15 amino acids. The CDR3 region is CASSQYREQEETQYF. CDR3 DNA: TGCGCCAGCAGTCAATACCGGGAGCAAGAAGAGACCCAGTACTTC.

The CDR3 region is CASSLALRGRPYEQYF. CDR3 bases: TGTGCCAGCAGCTTAGCTCTAAGGGGGCGGCCCTACGAGCAGTACTTC. The chain is built from TRBV7-9 and TRBJ2-7; TRBD1 aligns across 7 bases. Looked up from germline, CDR1 is SEHNR and CDR2 is FQNEAQ (reference sequence). The CDR3 length is 16 residues. Trimming cost V 0 bases and J 2 bases; bases outside gene matches: 7.

The chain employs TRBV9 and TRBJ2-1, with 7 bases identical to TRBD2. Losses at the gene ends were 4 bases for V and 6 bases for J; bases not matched to a gene: 7. Germline-derived CDR1 and CDR2 are SGDLS and YYNGEE. The CDR3 loop spans 14 amino acids. The DNA for the CDR3 is TGTGCCAGCAGCCAGAACCCTAGCGGCAATGAGCAGTTCTTC. It encodes CASSQNPSGNEQFF.

The rearrangement uses TRBV29-1 and TRBJ2-2; TRBD2 agrees at 12 bases. V lost 7 bases, J lost 0 bases, and 6 bases stayed unmatched. The germline V gene has CDR1 SQVTM and CDR2 ANQGSEA. The CDR3 length is 16 residues. The CDR3 sequence is CSAGLAGPANTGELFF. Written as DNA, the CDR3 is TGCAGCGCCGGACTAGCGGGACCCGCGAACACCGGGGAGCTGTTTTTT.

V and J are TRBV30 and TRBJ2-5, with TRBD2 matching over 8 bases. CDR1 is GTSNPN and CDR2 is SVGIG in the germline V gene (reference sequence). Trimming at V came to 5 bases and at J to 5 bases, leaving 10 bases not matched to a gene. This CDR3 contains 14 residues. The CDR3 DNA follows: TGTGCCTGGGAGCGGGAGAGGATGGGGGAGACCCAGTACTTC. Encoded protein: CAWERERMGETQYF.

This clone was detected only a few times. The chain recombines TRBV9 with TRBJ1-1; 8 bases match TRBD1. Per the germline V gene, CDR1 is SGDLS and CDR2 is YYNGEE. V gave up 5 bases and J gave up 6 bases; unmatched junction bases: 18. This CDR3 comprises 17 residues. The CDR3 protein is CASSPGQGVFSRAEAFF. The CDR3 DNA follows: TGTGCCAGCAGTCCTGGACAGGGTGTTTTCAGCAGAGCTGAAGCTTTCTTT.

The chain joins TRBV9 to TRBJ2-7, with D possibly matching TRBD1 (6 bases). The germline gives CDR1 SGDLS, CDR2 YYNGEE. This CDR3 contains 16 residues. V lost 0 bases and J 5 bases, leaving 18 bases between the germline ends. CDR3 sequence (DNA): TGTGCCAGCAGCGTAGCGGGTGGGGGACATTTCGACGAGCAGTACTTC. It codes for CASSVAGGGHFDEQYF. Variable domain in full (rest from reference TRBV9 and TRBJ2-7): DSGVTQTPKHLITATGQRVTLRCSPRSGDLSVYWYQQSLDQGLQFLIQYYNGEERAKGNILERFSAQQFPDLHSELNLSSLELGDSALYFCASSVAGGGHFDEQYFGPGTRLTVT.

This chain uses TRBV9 with TRBJ1-1; D is possibly TRBD1 (5 bases). This CDR3 contains 14 residues. Trimming left V 4 bases short and J 4 bases short, with 14 bases between. CDR1 and CDR2 (germline): SGDLS, YYNGEE. The CDR3 DNA is TGTGCCAGCAGCCAGGGTCCCGGGGGCACTGAAGCTTTCTTT. It yields the protein CASSQGPGGTEAFF. The whole variable domain, remainder taken from reference TRBV9 and TRBJ1-1, is DSGVTQTPKHLITATGQRVTLRCSPRSGDLSVYWYQQSLDQGLQFLIQYYNGEERAKGNILERFSAQQFPDLHSELNLSSLELGDSALYFCASSQGPGGTEAFFGQGTRLTVV.

The chain is built from TRBV18 and TRBJ1-1; TRBD1 is a possible D gene (5 bases). Germline assignment: CDR1 KGHSH and CDR2 LQKENI. The V and J ends lost 1 base and 6 bases respectively, with 6 bases between them. CDR3 length: 12 residues. CDR3 sequence (DNA): TGTGCCAGCTCACCACTGACAGCTGAAGCTTTCTTT. Translation gives CASSPLTAEAFF.

The chain has TRBV4-3 and TRBJ1-1; 7 bases match TRBD1. Trimming removed 4 bases from V and 4 bases from J; junction bases left unmatched: 3. The CDR3 is made up of 13 amino acids. Germline V CDR1 and CDR2: LGHNA, YSLEER. The CDR3 reads CASSPTGITEAFF. The CDR3 DNA sequence: TGCGCCAGCAGCCCGACAGGGATCACTGAAGCTTTCTTT.

V is TRBV7-2 and J is TRBJ1-6; 9 nucleotides agree with TRBD1. V gave up 7 bases and J gave up 9 bases; unmatched junction bases: 13. CDR1 and CDR2 (germline): SGHTA, FQGNSA. The CDR3 spans 16 residues. CDR3 loop: CASNKPPGQGTSPLHF. CDR3 sequence (DNA): TGTGCCAGCAACAAGCCTCCGGGACAGGGTACTTCACCCCTCCACTTT.

J is TRBJ1-3 and V is TRBV19; 8 positions agree with TRBD1. Trimming at V came to 3 bases and at J to 4 bases, leaving 5 bases not matched to a gene. Germline V gene lookup returns CDR1 LNHDA and CDR2 SQIVND (reference sequence). The length of the CDR3 is 15 residues. CDR3 sequence reads: CASSIEGTGGNTIYF. The CDR3 DNA is TGTGCCAGTAGTATTGAGGGGACAGGAGGAAACACCATATATTTT.

The chain links TRBV18 to TRBJ2-5, with 7 bases that match TRBD1. The CDR3 covers 13 residues. J was trimmed by 2 bases and V by 3 bases; bases with no gene match: 0. Germline loops: CDR1 KGHSH, CDR2 LQKENI. CDR3 in DNA: TGTGCCAGCTCACCGGGACAGCAAGAGACCCAGTACTTC. Amino acid sequence: CASSPGQQETQYF.

This chain links TRBV28 with TRBJ1-5; D not resolved. V gave up 6 bases and J gave up 6 bases, with 9 bases separating them. Germline lookup yields CDR1 MDHEN and CDR2 SYDVKM. This CDR3 contains 12 residues. CDR3 DNA: TGTGCCAGCAGGGCAGGATCTCAGCCCCAGCATTTT. The encoded protein is CASRAGSQPQHF.